This TCR beta chain emerged from a study of CD8 T cells in ankylosing spondylitis. The study's findings and limits: A number of the motif variants had already been described in reactive arthritis synovial fluid and blood.

A few counts support this clonotype. No antigen is known for it. TCRdb ran MiXCR on the 5' RACE reads and lists one entry per CDR3 protein. The sample comprises approximately 350,000 distinct CDR3 sequences, 14% to 15% of which are singletons, and 0.9% to 1.2% rests with the top ten. With 2 bases removed from V and 0 bases from J, the gap between germline ends came to 8 bases. The CDR3 sequence is 14 residues long. The germline CDR1 and CDR2 sequences are DFQATT and SNEGSKA (reference sequence). The clonotype comes from a male donor with ankylosing spondylitis or in good health (not recorded which). The V gene is TRBV20-1, the J gene TRBJ1-5, with D possibly being TRBD1 (5 bases). The sequenced material came from blood, either unsorted or a sorted T cell fraction (not recorded which). The CDR3 DNA reads as TGCAGTGCTAGAACTGGGGGTAGCAATCAGCCCCAGCATTTT. Its protein is CSARTGGSNQPQHF.